The sequence of this T cell receptor (beta chain) was determined in a study of identifying expanded T cells in peripheral blood. TCRdb's table, derived via immunoSEQ multiplex PCR, lists solely in-frame clones and lacks some. The repertoire holds approximately 90,000 clones, roughly 90% seen once, with 3.5% to 4.5% in the top ten. Germline CDR1 reads LNHNV; CDR2 reads YYDKDF (reference sequence). This CDR3 is 15 amino acids long. Trimming pared 2 bases from V and 1 base from J, leaving 11 bases between. This TCR was recovered from a person between 18 and 75 years old in good health. The chain joins TRBV15 to TRBJ2-5; possible D gene TRBD2, 6 bases. The sequenced sample consisted of blood. This CDR3 reads CATSRPLARQETQYF. The CDR3 DNA reads TGTGCCACCAGCAGACCCCTAGCGCGCCAAGAGACCCAGTACTTC.